This TCR beta chain is from a study of OX40 agonist ivuxolimab in advanced cancers. Background on the study: Past anti-PD-1, anti-PD-L1 or anti-CTLA-4 therapy was accepted, and approximately 40% had received some.

The method was immunoSEQ multiplex PCR; TCRdb's version includes in-frame clones alone and lacks a portion of them. Of approximately 73,000 clones in the sample, approximately 90% were seen once. Trimming removed 3 bases from V and 5 bases from J; junction bases left unmatched: 10. The length of the CDR3 is 16 residues. The germline gives CDR1 SNHLY, CDR2 FYNNEI. Sequencing used CD4+ or CD8+ T cells sorted from blood, obtained in a trial of the OX40 agonist ivuxolimab. This chain uses TRBV2 with TRBJ2-3; 8 bases fit TRBD2. The clonotype was recovered from an adult with an advanced solid tumor such as melanoma, head and neck, liver or kidney cancer. The CDR3 loop reads CASSDGTGGPGDTQYF. The CDR3 DNA is TGTGCCAGCAGTGACGGGACGGGGGGGCCGGGAGATACGCAGTATTTT.